The clone carrying this TCR beta chain was seen only a few times. The record originates from a study of T cells in Graves' hyperthyroidism and ophthalmopathy. RNA transcripts gave rise to amplified TCR beta CDR3 regions. HTBI primers were employed in a first-round RT-PCR of the TCR CDR3. TCRdb processed the multiplex PCR reads anew with MiXCR; each CDR3 protein has one entry. The sample consists of under 450,000 distinct CDR3 sequences, 15% to 19% of them appearing once. The material sequenced was blood. The receptor comes from a woman between 18 and 29 years old with Graves' hyperthyroidism.

Here the CDR3 reads CASSVPLGGRAPETQYF. The CDR3 coding sequence is TGTGCCAGCAGCGTACCCTTAGGCGGGAGGGCCCCGGAGACCCAGTACTTC. V and J are TRBV13 and TRBJ2-5, with TRBD2 identical over 9 bases. J lost 5 bases, V lost 5 bases, and 15 bases had no gene match. Germline loops: CDR1 PRHDT, CDR2 FYEKMQ (reference sequence). The CDR3 spans 17 residues.